These 31 T cell receptor beta chains share one sample of origin, sequenced in a study of T cell changes during pregnancy in multiple sclerosis. The table came from immunoSEQ multiplex PCR; TCRdb's copy has only in-frame clones and leaves some out. The repertoire has 35,000 to 55,000 clones, 80% to 95% of them found once; the top ten carry roughly 2.1%. Material: peripheral blood, obtained in the third trimester of pregnancy. The receptors come from a female donor with multiple sclerosis, enrolled in a pregnancy study.

The chain uses TRBV7-3 and TRBJ2-1; D remains ambiguous. The CDR3 has 14 residues. CDR1 is SGHTA, CDR2 FQGTGA, per germline. Trimming left V 2 bases short and J 4 bases short, with 9 bases between. The CDR3 coding sequence is TGTGCCAGCAGCTTAGGCGGCAAGTACAATGAGCAGTTCTTC. Its protein is CASSLGGKYNEQFF.

This chain connects TRBV7-2 to TRBJ2-4; D unclear. Germline V lookup: CDR1 SGHTA, CDR2 FQGNSA. This CDR3 comprises 13 residues. V dropped 1 base and J dropped 6 bases, with 7 bases sitting between them. The CDR3 loop reads CASSLGQANIQYF. CDR3 DNA sequence: TGTGCCAGCAGCTTAGGCCAAGCAAACATTCAGTACTTC.

The J gene is TRBJ2-2, the V gene TRBV4-3; TRBD2 matches 7 bases. The germline CDR1 and CDR2 sequences are LGHNA and YSLEER. This CDR3 is 18 amino acids long. The J segment lost 5 bases and the V segment lost 0 bases, leaving 12 bases of the junction unmatched. The CDR3 DNA reads TGCGCCAGCAGCCAAGAAGGGCTAGCGGTTTCAAAGACCGGGGAGCTGTTTTTT. Residues: CASSQEGLAVSKTGELFF.

The chain joins TRBV7-6 to TRBJ2-1; D not certain. This CDR3 comprises 12 residues. V was shortened by 2 bases and J by 6 bases, with 5 bases between the two germline ends. Germline V gene data show CDR1 as SGHVS and CDR2 as FNYEAQ. The CDR3 loop reads CASSLSSNEQFF. The CDR3 nucleotides read TGTGCCAGCAGCTTATCGTCCAATGAGCAGTTCTTC.

The rearrangement joins TRBV19 to TRBJ2-1, with a weak D call TRBD2 (6 bases). The CDR3 has 15 residues. V lost 1 base to trimming and J lost 0 bases, with 7 bases between them. CDR1 and CDR2 from the germline V gene are LNHDA and SQIVND (reference sequence). The CDR3, as DNA: TGTGCCAGTAGTATAGCCGGGGGCTCCTACAATGAGCAGTTCTTC. Its translation: CASSIAGGSYNEQFF.

The V gene is TRBV4-1, the J gene TRBJ2-7, with D perhaps TRBD2 (6 bases). There are 13 residues in the CDR3. The germline V and J ends were trimmed by 2 bases and 6 bases, with 11 bases remaining between them. Germline values: CDR1 MGHRA, CDR2 YSYEKL. The CDR3 here is CASSQTTSSEQYF. CDR3 DNA: TGCGCCAGCAGCCAAACAACTAGCTCCGAGCAGTACTTC.

The CDR3 loop is CASSRQGLNGKLFF. The CDR3 DNA follows: TGTGCCAGCAGCAGACAGGGACTGAACGGAAAACTGTTTTTT. The chain joins TRBV28 to TRBJ1-4; TRBD1 aligns across 7 bases. Germline V CDR1 and CDR2: MDHEN, SYDVKM. V shed 6 bases, J shed 10 bases, and the junction held 11 bases outside the gene matches. This CDR3 contains 14 residues.

The chain has TRBV7-9 and TRBJ2-7; possible D gene TRBD1, 6 bases. Germline CDR1 and CDR2: SEHNR and FQNEAQ (reference sequence). V was trimmed by 4 bases and J by 2 bases, leaving 12 bases between them. This CDR3 contains 14 residues. The CDR3 DNA reads TGTGCCAGCAGCTACGGGACACCACCCTACGAGCAGTACTTC. Translating gives CASSYGTPPYEQYF.

This clone was detected only once. The chain is built from TRBV28 and TRBJ2-1, with D possibly TRBD2 on 7 matching bases. The CDR3 contains 16 residues. V was cut by 7 bases and J by 4 bases, with 20 bases left in between. CDR1 and CDR2 (germline): MDHEN, SYDVKM. The CDR3 DNA reads as TGTGCCAGCACTGATCCCAGGGGAGGGTCTTACAATGAGCAGTTCTTC. Protein sequence: CASTDPRGGSYNEQFF.

J is TRBJ1-3 and V is TRBV6-6, with D maybe TRBD1 (5 bases). CDR1 and CDR2 (germline): MNHNY, SVGAGI (reference sequence). V was trimmed by 4 bases and J by 8 bases, leaving 15 bases between them. The CDR3 runs to 14 residues. The CDR3 is CASSFTQGGYTIYF. The CDR3 coding sequence is TGTGCCAGCAGTTTCACTCAGGGAGGCTACACCATATATTTT.

The V and J genes are TRBV2 and TRBJ1-3, with 7 bases fitting TRBD1. After removal of 6 bases from V and 4 bases from J, the junction contained 0 bases not matched to a gene. The CDR3 is 12 residues long. In germline, CDR1 is SNHLY, CDR2 FYNNEI. In DNA form, the CDR3 reads TGTGCCAGCAGGGGACAGGGAAACACCATATATTTT. Its protein is CASRGQGNTIYF.

V is TRBV9 and J is TRBJ2-5, with D tentatively TRBD2 (6 bases). CDR3 length: 14 residues. Trimming removed 3 bases from V and 1 base from J, with 10 bases in between. In germline, CDR1 is SGDLS, CDR2 YYNGEE. DNA for the CDR3: TGTGCCAGCAGCGGGGGGGACTTCCAAGAGACCCAGTACTTC. Amino acid sequence: CASSGGDFQETQYF. Variable domain in full (rest from reference TRBV9 and TRBJ2-5): DSGVTQTPKHLITATGQRVTLRCSPRSGDLSVYWYQQSLDQGLQFLIQYYNGEERAKGNILERFSAQQFPDLHSELNLSSLELGDSALYFCASSGGDFQETQYFGPGTRLLVL.

The J gene is TRBJ2-3, the V gene TRBV7-9, with 9 bases aligning to TRBD2. The V segment lost 5 bases and the J segment 6 bases; nucleotides outside the gene matches: 9. Germline CDR1 and CDR2: SEHNR and FQNEAQ (reference sequence). The CDR3 has 15 residues. The CDR3 sequence: CASSRAGTSYDTQYF. In nucleotides, the CDR3 is TGTGCCAGCAGCCGGGCCGGGACTAGCTACGATACGCAGTATTTT.

This chain connects TRBV19 to TRBJ2-3; the match to TRBD1 covers 9 bases. The trim removed 6 bases at V and 5 bases at J, leaving 6 bases unmatched. The CDR3 runs to 14 residues. Germline V gives CDR1 LNHDA, CDR2 SQIVND (reference sequence). CDR3 nucleotides: TGTGCCAGTAGCTTACAGGGGGCTGGAGATACGCAGTATTTT. Protein sequence: CASSLQGAGDTQYF.

The genes are TRBV28 and TRBJ1-2; TRBD1 aligns across 8 bases. The CDR3 covers 13 residues. In germline, CDR1 is MDHEN, CDR2 SYDVKM. V dropped 5 bases and J dropped 7; count of bases not matched to a gene: 6. In DNA form, the CDR3 reads TGTGCCAGCAGTCAAGGGACAGGACCTGGCTACACCTTC. This sequence encodes CASSQGTGPGYTF.

The gene calls are TRBV14 and TRBJ2-7, with 12 nucleotides matching TRBD2. Germline V gene lookup returns CDR1 SGHDN and CDR2 FVKESK. Losses at the gene ends were 5 bases for V and 4 bases for J; bases not matched to a gene: 6. CDR3 length equals 15 residues. CDR3 protein: CASSEGLAGLYEQYF. CDR3 bases: TGTGCCAGCAGCGAGGGACTAGCGGGCCTGTACGAGCAGTACTTC.

The gene calls are TRBV6-7 and TRBJ2-1, with TRBD2 identical over 16 bases. TRBV6-7 is identified as an open reading frame with a role that is uncertain. CDR3 length: 22 amino acids. V lost 6 bases to trimming and J lost 0 bases; unmatched junction nucleotides: 17. CDR3 sequence (DNA): TGTGCCAGCAGGACCGGGACTAGCGGGAGGGCCTTGAATCGGAGCTCCTACAATGAGCAGTTCTTC. Protein product: CASRTGTSGRALNRSSYNEQFF.

This clone was observed a single time. The V and J genes are TRBV4-2 and TRBJ2-3; 7 bases align to TRBD2. CDR3 length equals 16 residues. Germline V gene data show CDR1 as LGHNA and CDR2 as YNFKEQ. V shed 4 bases and J 5 bases; nucleotides not matched to a gene: 12. CDR3 loop: CASSRRMAGDVDTQYF. The CDR3 DNA reads as TGTGCCAGCAGCCGAAGGATGGCGGGAGATGTAGATACGCAGTATTTT.

CDR3: CASRATSGRYEQYF. The CDR3 DNA follows: TGTGCCAGCAGAGCGACTAGCGGGAGGTACGAGCAGTACTTC. The V and J genes are TRBV2 and TRBJ2-7; TRBD2 matches at 13 bases. V was pared by 6 bases and J by 4 bases, with 3 bases of the junction left unmatched. This CDR3 spans 14 amino acids. Germline V lookup: CDR1 SNHLY, CDR2 FYNNEI.

The V and J genes are TRBV19 and TRBJ1-2; weak D call: TRBD1 (6 bases). V lost 4 bases, J lost 3 bases, and 18 bases lay in between. The CDR3 is 16 amino acids. CDR1 LNHDA and CDR2 SQIVND come from the germline V gene (reference sequence). The CDR3 spells CASSNQYVGGDYGYTF. The DNA for the CDR3 is TGTGCCAGTAGTAACCAATACGTAGGGGGGGACTATGGCTACACCTTC.

This clone has only one observation. CDR3 residues: CASSSGGSGGYTF. The CDR3 bases are TGTGCCAGCAGTTCAGGGGGCTCCGGGGGCTACACCTTC. This rearrangement joins TRBV28 to TRBJ1-2, with 8 bases identical to TRBD1. The J segment lost 8 bases and the V segment lost 4 bases, leaving 6 bases of the junction unmatched. Per the germline V gene, CDR1 is MDHEN and CDR2 is SYDVKM. The CDR3 is 13 amino acids.

The genes are TRBV7-9 and TRBJ2-3, with TRBD2 identical over 8 bases. V was pared by 5 bases and J by 3 bases, with 4 bases of the junction left unmatched. Germline values: CDR1 SEHNR, CDR2 FQNEAQ (reference sequence). This CDR3 is built from 14 residues. The CDR3 reads CASSRSGSTDTQYF. The CDR3, as DNA: TGTGCCAGCAGCCGGAGCGGGAGTACAGATACGCAGTATTTT.

The chain couples TRBV5-7 to TRBJ2-5; D may be TRBD1 (6 bases). Being an ORF, TRBV5-7 has a function that is uncertain. CDR3 length: 14 amino acids. Deletions cut 2 bases from V and 3 bases from J, with 11 bases between. CDR3 DNA: TGTGCCAGCAGCTTCGGGCAGGGGAAAGAGACCCAGTACTTC. It yields the protein CASSFGQGKETQYF.

The chain recombines TRBV4-1 with TRBJ2-3; no firm D call. V dropped 0 bases and J dropped 1 base, with 5 bases sitting between them. The CDR3 spans 14 residues. Germline CDR1 and CDR2: MGHRA and YSYEKL. CDR3 residues: CASSQEGRTDTQYF. The DNA for the CDR3 is TGCGCCAGCAGCCAAGAGGGCCGCACAGATACGCAGTATTTT.

This clone was detected once. The chain is built from TRBV7-9 and TRBJ1-1, with 7 bases fitting TRBD1. The germline V gene encodes CDR1 SEHNR and CDR2 FQNEAQ (reference sequence). V lost 2 bases and J lost 5; bases outside the gene matches: 5. The CDR3 spans 14 residues. CDR3 bases: TGTGCCAGCAGCTTAACAGGGGCTCGAACTGAAGCTTTCTTT. Its protein is CASSLTGARTEAFF. Using reference TRBV7-9 and TRBJ1-1 for the parts outside the CDR3, the full variable domain is DTGVSQNPRHKITKRGQNVTFRCDPISEHNRLYWYRQTLGQGPEFLTYFQNEAQLEKSRLLSDRFSAERPKGSFSTLEIQRTEQGDSAMYLCASSLTGARTEAFFGQGTRLTVV.

The chain combines TRBV19 with TRBJ2-7, with 9 bases fitting TRBD1. In germline, CDR1 is LNHDA, CDR2 SQIVND (reference sequence). This CDR3 comprises 16 residues. V trimming: 3 bases; J trimming: 2 bases; junction bases outside the gene matches: 8. The CDR3 spells CASSIRGTGQTYEQYF. CDR3 coding DNA: TGTGCCAGTAGTATTCGGGGGACAGGGCAAACCTACGAGCAGTACTTC.

This sequence joins TRBV7-2 and TRBJ2-2; TRBD1 is a possible D gene (6 bases). Germline V gives CDR1 SGHTA, CDR2 FQGNSA. This CDR3 spans 15 amino acids. Trimming took off 0 bases at V and 6 bases at J, with 11 bases between the two ends. CDR3 in DNA: TGTGCCAGCAGCTTAGCGAGGGGGTGGGCCGGGGAGCTGTTTTTT. Protein: CASSLARGWAGELFF.

This clone was seen once. This chain joins TRBV7-9 and TRBJ2-7; 8 nucleotides align to TRBD1. The germline CDR1 and CDR2 sequences are SEHNR and FQNEAQ (reference sequence). The CDR3 sequence is 16 residues long. V was clipped by 5 bases and J by 3 bases; unmatched bases: 12. The CDR3 DNA sequence: TGTGCCAGCAGCCAAGCGACCGGGACAGGTGGCTACGAGCAGTACTTC. As protein: CASSQATGTGGYEQYF.

The V and J genes are TRBV11-1 and TRBJ2-2, with D possibly matching TRBD2 (6 bases). CDR1 and CDR2 (germline): SGHAT, FQDESV (reference sequence). V was cut by 5 bases and J by 3 bases, with 13 bases left in between. This CDR3 has 15 amino acids. The CDR3 is CASSPASDYTGELFF. CDR3 DNA sequence: TGTGCCAGCAGCCCAGCTAGCGACTACACCGGGGAGCTGTTTTTT.

The chain has TRBV19 and TRBJ1-3, with TRBD1 matching 9 bases. Unmatched junction bases numbered 8, after V lost 4 bases and J lost 4 bases. There are 16 residues in the CDR3. Per the germline V gene, CDR1 is LNHDA and CDR2 is SQIVND (reference sequence). The CDR3 loop reads CASSTRDRAVGNTIYF. As DNA, the CDR3 is TGTGCCAGTAGTACCCGGGACAGGGCTGTCGGAAACACCATATATTTT.

The chain employs TRBV10-3 and TRBJ2-7, with 12 bases that match TRBD2. This CDR3 has 15 residues. The germline V gene has CDR1 ENHRY and CDR2 SYGVKD. The trim removed 8 bases at V and 5 bases at J, leaving 10 bases unmatched. The CDR3: CAIGLAGGPIHEQYF. Here the CDR3 DNA reads TGTGCCATCGGTCTAGCGGGAGGGCCAATCCACGAGCAGTACTTC.